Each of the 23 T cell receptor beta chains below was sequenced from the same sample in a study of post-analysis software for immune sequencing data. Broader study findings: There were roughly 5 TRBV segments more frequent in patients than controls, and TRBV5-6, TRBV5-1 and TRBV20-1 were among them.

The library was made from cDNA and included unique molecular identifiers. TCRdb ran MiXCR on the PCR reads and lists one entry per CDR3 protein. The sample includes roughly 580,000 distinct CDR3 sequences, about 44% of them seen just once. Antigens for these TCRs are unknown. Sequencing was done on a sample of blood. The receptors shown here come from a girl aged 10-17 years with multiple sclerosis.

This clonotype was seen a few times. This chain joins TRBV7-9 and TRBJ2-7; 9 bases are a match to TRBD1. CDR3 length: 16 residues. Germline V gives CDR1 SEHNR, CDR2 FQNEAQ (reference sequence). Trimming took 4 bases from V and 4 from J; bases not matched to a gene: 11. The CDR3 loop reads CASSSSLQGALYEQYF. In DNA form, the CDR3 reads TGTGCCAGCAGCTCTTCCCTACAGGGGGCTCTGTACGAGCAGTACTTC.

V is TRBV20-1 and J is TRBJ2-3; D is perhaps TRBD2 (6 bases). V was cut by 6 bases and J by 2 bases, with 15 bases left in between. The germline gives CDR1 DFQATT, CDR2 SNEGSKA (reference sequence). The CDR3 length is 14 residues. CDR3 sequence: CSAKAGPITDTQYF. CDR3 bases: TGCAGTGCCAAAGCGGGCCCTATCACAGATACGCAGTATTTT.

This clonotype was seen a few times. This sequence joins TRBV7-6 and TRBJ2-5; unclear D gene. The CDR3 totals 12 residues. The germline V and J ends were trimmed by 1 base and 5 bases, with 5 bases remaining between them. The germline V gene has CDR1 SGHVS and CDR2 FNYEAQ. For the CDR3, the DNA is TGTGCCAGCAGCTTAGTACACGAGACCCAGTACTTC. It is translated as CASSLVHETQYF. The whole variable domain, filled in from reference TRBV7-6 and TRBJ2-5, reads GAGVSQSPRYKVTKRGQDVALRCDPISGHVSLYWYRQALGQGPEFLTYFNYEAQQDKSGLPNDRFSAERPEGSISTLTIQRTEQRDSAMYRCASSLVHETQYFGPGTRLLVL.

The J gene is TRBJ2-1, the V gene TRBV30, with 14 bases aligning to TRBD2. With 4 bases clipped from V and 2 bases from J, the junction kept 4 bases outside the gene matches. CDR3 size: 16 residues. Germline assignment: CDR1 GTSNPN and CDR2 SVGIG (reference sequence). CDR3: CAWKRLAGGTYNEQFF. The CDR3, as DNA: TGTGCCTGGAAAAGACTAGCGGGGGGGACCTACAATGAGCAGTTCTTC.

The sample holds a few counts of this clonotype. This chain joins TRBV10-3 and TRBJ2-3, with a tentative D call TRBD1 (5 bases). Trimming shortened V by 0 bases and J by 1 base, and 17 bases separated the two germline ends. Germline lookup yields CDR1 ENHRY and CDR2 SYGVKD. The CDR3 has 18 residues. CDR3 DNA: TGTGCCATCAGTGAGTCGACTTTCAGGGTGTGGGGCACAGATACGCAGTATTTT. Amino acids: CAISESTFRVWGTDTQYF.

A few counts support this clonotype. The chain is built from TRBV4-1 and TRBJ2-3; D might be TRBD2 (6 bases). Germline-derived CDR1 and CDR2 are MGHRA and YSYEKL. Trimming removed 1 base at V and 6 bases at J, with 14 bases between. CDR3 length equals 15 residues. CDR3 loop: CASSQVGRGVDTQYF. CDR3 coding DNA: TGCGCCAGCAGCCAAGTTGGGCGGGGAGTTGATACGCAGTATTTT.

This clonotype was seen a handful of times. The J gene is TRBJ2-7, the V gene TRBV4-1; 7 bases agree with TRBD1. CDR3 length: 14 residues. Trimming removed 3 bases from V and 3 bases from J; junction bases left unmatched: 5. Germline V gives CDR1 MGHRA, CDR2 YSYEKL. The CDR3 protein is CASSHGTEIYEQYF. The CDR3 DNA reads TGCGCCAGCAGCCATGGGACAGAGATCTACGAGCAGTACTTC.

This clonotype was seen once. As DNA, the CDR3 is TGCAGTGCTAGAGATCTCAGAGGGTCCAAGGAAAAACTGTTTTTT. Residues: CSARDLRGSKEKLFF. V gene TRBV20-1 combines with J gene TRBJ1-4; D ambiguous. Germline values: CDR1 DFQATT, CDR2 SNEGSKA (reference sequence). The V end was cut by 0 bases, the J end by 8 bases, with 16 bases between. The CDR3 sequence is 15 residues long.

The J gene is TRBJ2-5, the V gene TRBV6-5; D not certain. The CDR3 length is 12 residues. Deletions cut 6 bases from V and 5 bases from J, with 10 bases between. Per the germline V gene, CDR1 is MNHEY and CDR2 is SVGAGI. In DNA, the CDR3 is TGTGCCAGCAGACACTCTCACGAGACCCAGTACTTC. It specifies CASRHSHETQYF.

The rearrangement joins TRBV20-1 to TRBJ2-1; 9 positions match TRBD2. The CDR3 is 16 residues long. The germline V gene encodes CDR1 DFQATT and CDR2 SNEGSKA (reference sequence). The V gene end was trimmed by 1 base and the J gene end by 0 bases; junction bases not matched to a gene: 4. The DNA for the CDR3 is TGCAGTGCTAGAGGCGGGGGGGTACCCTCCTACAATGAGCAGTTCTTC. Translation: CSARGGGVPSYNEQFF.

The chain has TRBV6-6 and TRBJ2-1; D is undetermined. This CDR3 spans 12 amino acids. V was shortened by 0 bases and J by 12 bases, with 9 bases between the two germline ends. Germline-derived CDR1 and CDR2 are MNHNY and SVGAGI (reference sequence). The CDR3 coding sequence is TGTGCCAGCAGTTACTCGGGATCCGGGCAGTTCTTC. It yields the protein CASSYSGSGQFF.

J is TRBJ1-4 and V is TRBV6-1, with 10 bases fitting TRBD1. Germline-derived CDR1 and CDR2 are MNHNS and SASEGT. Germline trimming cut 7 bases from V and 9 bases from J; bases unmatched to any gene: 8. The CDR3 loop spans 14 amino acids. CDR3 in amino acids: CASITDRGRKKLFF. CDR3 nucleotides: TGTGCCAGCATCACCGACAGGGGGCGGAAAAAACTGTTTTTT.

The CDR3 region has the DNA TGCGCCAGCAGCTTGGCGGATTCACCAGGTGGTGAAAAACTGTTTTTT. Translated: CASSLADSPGGEKLFF. The chain has TRBV5-1 and TRBJ1-4; D is undetermined. Germline V gene data show CDR1 as SGHRS and CDR2 as YFSETQ. This CDR3 spans 16 amino acids. Trimming cost V 0 bases and J 7 bases, with 16 bases left between them.

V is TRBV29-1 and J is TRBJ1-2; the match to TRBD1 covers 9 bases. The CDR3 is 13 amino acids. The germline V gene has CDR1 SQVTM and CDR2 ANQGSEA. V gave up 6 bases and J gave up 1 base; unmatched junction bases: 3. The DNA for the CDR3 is TGCAGCGTCGGGACAGGGCATAACTATGGCTACACCTTC. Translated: CSVGTGHNYGYTF.

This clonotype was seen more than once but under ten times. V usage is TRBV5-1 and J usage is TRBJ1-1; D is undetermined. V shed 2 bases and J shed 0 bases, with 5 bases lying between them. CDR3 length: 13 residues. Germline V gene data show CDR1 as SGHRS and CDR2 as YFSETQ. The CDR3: CASSLPMNTEAFF. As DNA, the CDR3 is TGCGCCAGCAGCTTACCAATGAACACTGAAGCTTTCTTT.

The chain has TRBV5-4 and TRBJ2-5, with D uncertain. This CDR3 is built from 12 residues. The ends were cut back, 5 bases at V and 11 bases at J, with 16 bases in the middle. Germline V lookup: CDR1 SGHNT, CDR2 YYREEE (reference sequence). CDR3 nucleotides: TGTGCCAGCAGTGGGGTGGTAAATGAGCAGTACTTC. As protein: CASSGVVNEQYF.

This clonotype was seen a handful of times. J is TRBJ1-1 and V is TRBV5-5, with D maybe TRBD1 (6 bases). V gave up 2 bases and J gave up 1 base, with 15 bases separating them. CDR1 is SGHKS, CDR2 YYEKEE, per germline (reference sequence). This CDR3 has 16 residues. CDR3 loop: CASSLDSGTSNTEAFF. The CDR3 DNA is TGTGCCAGCAGCTTAGACTCCGGGACATCGAACACTGAAGCTTTCTTT.

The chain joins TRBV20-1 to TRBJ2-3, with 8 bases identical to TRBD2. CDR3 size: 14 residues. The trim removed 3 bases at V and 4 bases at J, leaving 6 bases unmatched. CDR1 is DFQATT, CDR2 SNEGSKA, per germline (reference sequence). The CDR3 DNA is TGCAGTGCTAGCCTGCTAGCGGGCGCAGATACGCAGTATTTT. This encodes CSASLLAGADTQYF.

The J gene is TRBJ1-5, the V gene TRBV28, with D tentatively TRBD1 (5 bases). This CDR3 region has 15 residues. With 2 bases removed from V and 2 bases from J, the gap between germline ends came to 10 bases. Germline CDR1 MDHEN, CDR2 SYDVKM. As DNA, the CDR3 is TGTGCCAGCAGTTTAGGCAGGGAGGGCAATCAGCCCCAGCATTTT. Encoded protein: CASSLGREGNQPQHF.

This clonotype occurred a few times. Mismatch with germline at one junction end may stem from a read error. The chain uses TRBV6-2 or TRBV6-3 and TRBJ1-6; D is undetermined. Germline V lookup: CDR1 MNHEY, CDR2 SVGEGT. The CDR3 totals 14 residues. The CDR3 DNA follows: TGTGCCAGCAGTTACTCGATAGAAAGTTCACCCCCCCACTTT. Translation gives CASSYSIESSPPHF.

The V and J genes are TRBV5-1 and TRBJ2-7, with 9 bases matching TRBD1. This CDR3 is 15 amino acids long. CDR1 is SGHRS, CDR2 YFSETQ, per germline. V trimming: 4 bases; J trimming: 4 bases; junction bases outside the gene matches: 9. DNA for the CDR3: TGCGCCAGCAGCGGCGGGACAGGGAATTGGTACGAGCAGTACTTC. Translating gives CASSGGTGNWYEQYF.

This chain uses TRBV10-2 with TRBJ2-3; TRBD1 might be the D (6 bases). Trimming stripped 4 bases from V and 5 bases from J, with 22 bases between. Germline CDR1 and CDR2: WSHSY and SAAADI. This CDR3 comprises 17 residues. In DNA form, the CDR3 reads TGCGCCAGCAGTGCCTCATACAGGGTCGAGGGGGTAGATACGCAGTATTTT. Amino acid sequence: CASSASYRVEGVDTQYF.

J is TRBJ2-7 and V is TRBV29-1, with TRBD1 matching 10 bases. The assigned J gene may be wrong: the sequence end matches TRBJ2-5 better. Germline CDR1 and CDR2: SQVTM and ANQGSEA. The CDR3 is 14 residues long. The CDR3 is CSVAAGQGWETQYF. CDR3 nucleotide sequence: TGCAGCGTTGCTGCGGGACAGGGGTGGGAGACCCAGTACTTC.